In its sample, the clone carrying this TCR beta chain was seen a few times. This specimen comes from a study of blood T cells in healthy people across ages. Germline CDR1 reads SEHNR; CDR2 reads FQNEAQ (reference sequence). V dropped 9 bases and J dropped 4 bases, with 16 bases sitting between them. The CDR3 runs 15 residues. PCR was performed a second time for roughly 7 to 11 cycles using a sample-barcoded 5' primer and a J-beta primer mix. Template switching added a 12-random-nucleotide identifier to every cDNA molecule. TCRdb ran MiXCR on the 5' RACE reads and lists one entry per CDR3 protein. The data show some 1.7 million distinct CDR3 sequences, with under 30% seen just once and around 7.7% held by the top ten.

The sample taken for sequencing was blood. The chain uses TRBV7-9 and TRBJ1-6; D is ambiguous. The sequence was collected from a woman aged 30 to 39 in good health. CDR3 bases: TGTGCCAGGAGAGGAAACATCTCATATAATTCACCCCTCCACTTT. Translated, it gives CARRGNISYNSPLHF.